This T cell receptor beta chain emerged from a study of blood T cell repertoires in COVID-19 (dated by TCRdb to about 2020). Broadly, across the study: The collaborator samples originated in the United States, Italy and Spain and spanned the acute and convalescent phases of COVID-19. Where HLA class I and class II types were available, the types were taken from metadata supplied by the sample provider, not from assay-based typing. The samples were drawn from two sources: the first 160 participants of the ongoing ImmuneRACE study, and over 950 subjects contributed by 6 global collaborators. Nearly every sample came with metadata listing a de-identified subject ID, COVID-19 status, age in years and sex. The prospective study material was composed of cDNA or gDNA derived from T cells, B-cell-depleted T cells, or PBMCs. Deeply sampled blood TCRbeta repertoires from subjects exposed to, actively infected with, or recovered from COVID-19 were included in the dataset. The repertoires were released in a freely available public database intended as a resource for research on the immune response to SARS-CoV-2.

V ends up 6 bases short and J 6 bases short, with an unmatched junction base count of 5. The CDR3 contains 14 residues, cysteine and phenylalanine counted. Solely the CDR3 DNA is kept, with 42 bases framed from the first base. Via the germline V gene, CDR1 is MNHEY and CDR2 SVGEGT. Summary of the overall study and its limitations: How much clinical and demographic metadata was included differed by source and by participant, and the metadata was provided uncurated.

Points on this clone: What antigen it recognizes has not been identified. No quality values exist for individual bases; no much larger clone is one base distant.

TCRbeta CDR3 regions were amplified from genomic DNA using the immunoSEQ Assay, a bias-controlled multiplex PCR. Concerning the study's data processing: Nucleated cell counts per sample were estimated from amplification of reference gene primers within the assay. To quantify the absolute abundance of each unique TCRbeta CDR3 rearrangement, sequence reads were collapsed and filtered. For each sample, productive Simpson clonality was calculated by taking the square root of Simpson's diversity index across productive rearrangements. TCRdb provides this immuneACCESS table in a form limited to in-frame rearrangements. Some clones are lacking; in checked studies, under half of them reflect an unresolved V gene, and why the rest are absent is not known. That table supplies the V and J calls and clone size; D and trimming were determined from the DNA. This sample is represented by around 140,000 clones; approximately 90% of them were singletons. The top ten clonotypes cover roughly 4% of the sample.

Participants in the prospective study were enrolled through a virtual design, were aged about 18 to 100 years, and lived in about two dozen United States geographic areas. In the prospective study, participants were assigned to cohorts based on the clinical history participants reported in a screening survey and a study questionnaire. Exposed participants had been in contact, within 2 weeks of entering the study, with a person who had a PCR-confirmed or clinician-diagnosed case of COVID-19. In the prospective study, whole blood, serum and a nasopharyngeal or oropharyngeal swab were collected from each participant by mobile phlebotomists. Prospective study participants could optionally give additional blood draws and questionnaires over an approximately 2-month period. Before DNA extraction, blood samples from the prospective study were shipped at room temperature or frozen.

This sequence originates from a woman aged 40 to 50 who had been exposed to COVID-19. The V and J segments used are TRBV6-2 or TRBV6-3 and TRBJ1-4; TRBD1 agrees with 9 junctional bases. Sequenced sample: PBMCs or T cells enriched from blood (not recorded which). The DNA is TGTGCCAGCAGCAGACAGGGGGGCCATGAAAAACTGTTTTTT. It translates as CASSRQGGHEKLFF.